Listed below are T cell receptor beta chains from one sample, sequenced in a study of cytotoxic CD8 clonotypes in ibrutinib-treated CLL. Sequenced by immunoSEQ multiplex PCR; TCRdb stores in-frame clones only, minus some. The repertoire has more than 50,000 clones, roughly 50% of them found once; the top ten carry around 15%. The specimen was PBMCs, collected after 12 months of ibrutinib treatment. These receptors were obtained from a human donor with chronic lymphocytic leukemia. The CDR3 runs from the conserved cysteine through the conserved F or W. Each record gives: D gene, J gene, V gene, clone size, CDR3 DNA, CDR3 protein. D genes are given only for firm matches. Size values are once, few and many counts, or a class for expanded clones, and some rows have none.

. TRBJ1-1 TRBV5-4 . TGTGCCAGCAGCTTCTCCGGGGTCACTGAAGCTTTCTTT CASSFSGVTEAFF
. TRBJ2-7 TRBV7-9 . TGTGCCAGCAGCTACCCACAGGGCGTGTACGAGCAGTACTTC CASSYPQGVYEQYF
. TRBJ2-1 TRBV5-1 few TGCGCCAGCAGCTCCGACCATCCGGGCCGGACCTACAATGAGCAGTTCTTC CASSSDHPGRTYNEQFF
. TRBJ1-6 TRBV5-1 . TGCGCCAGCAGCTTGGTGTTGGATTCACCCCTCCACTTT CASSLVLDSPLHF
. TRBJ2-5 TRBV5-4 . TGTGCCAGCAGGATCGAACCGGAGGGCCACGAGACCCAGTACTTC CASRIEPEGHETQYF
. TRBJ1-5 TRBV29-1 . TGCAGCGTTGCAGCAACCGACAATCAGCCCCAGCATTTT CSVAATDNQPQHF
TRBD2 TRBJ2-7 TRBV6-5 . TGTGCCAGCAGTACTAGGACTAGCGGGAGAGGTGAGCAGTACTTC CASSTRTSGRGEQYF
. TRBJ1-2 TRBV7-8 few TGTGCCAGCAGCTTAGCCTCTTGGGCCGCCTATGGCTACACCTTC CASSLASWAAYGYTF
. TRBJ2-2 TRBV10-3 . TGTGCCATCAGTGAGTCCGAGGACGGGGAGCTGTTTTTT CAISESEDGELFF
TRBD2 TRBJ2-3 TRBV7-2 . TGTGCCAGCAGCGCTAGCGGGGCAGTAGATACGCAGTATTTT CASSASGAVDTQYF
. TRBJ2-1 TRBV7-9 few TGTGCCAGCAGCTTTCAGCACACCGGCGGCAATGAGCAGTTCTTC CASSFQHTGGNEQFF
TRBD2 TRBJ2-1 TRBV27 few TGTGCCAGCAGCCGGCGGGGGGGGACTAGCTGGTTGAATGAGCAGTTCTTC CASSRRGGTSWLNEQFF
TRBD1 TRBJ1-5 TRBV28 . TGTGCCAGCAGTTTATCGGGACAGGGGGCTTCGAATCAGCCCCAGCATTTT CASSLSGQGASNQPQHF